This TCR beta chain derives from a study of T cell responses to AZD1222 COVID-19 vaccine. Details on this clone: Its antigen remains unidentified.

The method was immunoSEQ multiplex PCR; TCRdb's version includes in-frame clones alone and lacks a portion of them. This sample has some 150,000 clones, with 90% to 95% found just once. Germline-derived CDR1 and CDR2 are LNHDA and SQIVND (reference sequence). The CDR3 has 14 residues. V lost 4 bases and J lost 1; bases outside the gene matches: 2. Regarding the study as a whole: The reported proportion of spike-specific TCRs targeting unmutated variant regions was nearly half. Most donors were white British and more were female, and clonal diversity was possibly underestimated.

This TCR derives from an adult in good health. The sample in question was peripheral blood, obtained on day 0 of MenACWY control vaccination. The chain couples TRBV19 to TRBJ1-1, with 8 bases that match TRBD1. The CDR3 DNA follows: TGTGCCAGTAGTAAACAGGGGGAGAACACTGAAGCTTTCTTT. It codes for CASSKQGENTEAFF. Full variable domain (missing parts from reference TRBV19 and TRBJ1-1): DGGITQSPKYLFRKEGQNVTLSCEQNLNHDAMYWYRQDPGQGLRLIYYSQIVNDFQKGDIAEGYSVSREKKESFPLTVTSAQKNPTAFYLCASSKQGENTEAFFGQGTRLTVV.